This is a list of T cell receptor beta chains from one sample in a study of blood T cell repertoires in COVID-19. Clones were sequenced by immunoSEQ multiplex PCR, and TCRdb holds only the in-frame ones, with some missing. Of under 150,000 clones in the sample, almost 85% were seen once. Sequences were obtained from peripheral blood. The receptor set was obtained from a man in his 70s with active or convalescent COVID-19. The CDR3 runs from the conserved cysteine through the conserved F or W. The order of the fields is J gene, clone size, D gene, V gene, CDR3 protein, CDR3 DNA. D genes are given only for firm matches. The listing skips clone size in some rows; elsewhere it reads once, few, many or a size class.

TRBJ2-3,-,-,TRBV18,CASSPGIGSTDTQYF,TGTGCCAGCTCACCGGGTATCGGGAGCACAGATACGCAGTATTTT
TRBJ2-1,-,TRBD1,TRBV11-3,CASSQIGPDRGPVDEQFF,TGTGCCAGCAGCCAAATTGGCCCCGACAGGGGGCCCGTTGATGAGCAGTTCTTC
TRBJ1-6,-,TRBD1,TRBV11-2,CASSWGQGRVSPLHF,TGTGCCAGCAGCTGGGGACAGGGAAGGGTTTCACCCCTCCACTTT
TRBJ1-1,-,-,TRBV7-9,CASSISGVTEAFF,TGTGCCAGCAGCATATCAGGGGTAACTGAAGCTTTCTTT
TRBJ1-5,few,-,TRBV7-8,CASSFTGRFGNQPQHF,TGTGCCAGCAGCTTCACGGGGAGGTTCGGCAATCAGCCCCAGCATTTT
TRBJ1-1,once,-,TRBV6-6,CASKGTSGNTEAFF,TGTGCCAGCAAAGGAACCTCGGGAAACACTGAAGCTTTCTTT
TRBJ2-5,once,TRBD1,TRBV5-6,CASSFLTGQETQYF,TGTGCCAGCAGCTTCCTGACAGGGCAAGAGACCCAGTACTTC
TRBJ1-3,once,TRBD1,TRBV5-1,CASSLVAGGGNTIYF,TGCGCCAGCAGCTTGGTCGCAGGGGGTGGAAACACCATATATTTT
TRBJ1-1,-,-,TRBV6-1,CASSEDWGGINTEAFF,TGTGCCAGCAGTGAAGATTGGGGGGGGATTAACACTGAAGCTTTCTTT
TRBJ2-5,few,-,TRBV15,CATSRGPQETQYF,TGTGCCACCAGCAGGGGGCCCCAAGAGACCCAGTACTTC
TRBJ1-5,once,-,TRBV6-6,CASSYSRNQPQHF,TGTGCCAGCAGTTACTCGAGGAATCAGCCCCAGCATTTT
TRBJ1-4,-,-,TRBV9,CASSVEPSITFGKLFF,TGTGCCAGCAGCGTAGAGCCGTCCATTACCTTTGGAAAACTGTTTTTT